This T cell receptor (beta chain) is drawn from a study of post-analysis software for immune sequencing data. Overall study: Both relapsing-remitting and secondary progressive multiple sclerosis featured among the disease courses, as did progressive-relapsing multiple sclerosis.

Findings of the study overall: Comparison with controls showed significantly lower normalized Chao1 diversity in multiple sclerosis patients. Five or six TRBV segments were significantly more frequent in patients than in controls. TRBV5-6, TRBV5-1 and TRBV20-1 were among these segments.

TCR beta libraries were prepared from cDNA with unique molecular identifiers. TCRdb redid the calling of the PCR reads with MiXCR, one entry per CDR3 protein. The sample includes about 260,000 distinct CDR3 sequences, just over 35% of them seen just once. This clonotype was recorded at least ten times. The antigen is undetermined. The CDR3 contains 20 residues. Germline CDR1 reads MDHEN; CDR2 reads SYDVKM. Trimming at V came to 4 bases and at J to 0 bases, leaving 14 bases not matched to a gene. The source of this sequence is a girl aged 5-17 years with multiple sclerosis. This chain connects TRBV28 to TRBJ2-1; 11 positions agree with TRBD2. Sequencing was carried out using blood. The chain's CDR3 is CASSSPGLADVKSSYNEQFF. The CDR3 DNA reads as TGTGCCAGCAGTTCACCGGGACTAGCGGATGTAAAGAGCTCCTACAATGAGCAGTTCTTC.